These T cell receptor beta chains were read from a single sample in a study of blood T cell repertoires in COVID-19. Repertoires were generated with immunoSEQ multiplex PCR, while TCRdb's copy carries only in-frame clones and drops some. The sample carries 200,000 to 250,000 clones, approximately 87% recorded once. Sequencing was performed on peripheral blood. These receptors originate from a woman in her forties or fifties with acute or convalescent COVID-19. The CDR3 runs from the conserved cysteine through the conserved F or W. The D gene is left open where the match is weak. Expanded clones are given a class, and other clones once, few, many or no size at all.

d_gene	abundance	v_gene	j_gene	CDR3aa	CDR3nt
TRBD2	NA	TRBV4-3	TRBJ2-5	CASSQDVREGETQYF	TGCGCCAGCAGCCAAGATGTGAGGGAGGGAGAGACCCAGTACTTC
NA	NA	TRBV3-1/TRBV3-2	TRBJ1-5	CASSQGFGGGQPQHF	TGTGCCAGCAGCCAAGGATTCGGGGGGGGTCAACCCCAGCATTTT
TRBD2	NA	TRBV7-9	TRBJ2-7	CASSPGGRLSYEQYF	TGTGCCAGCAGCCCTGGCGGGAGATTATCCTACGAGCAGTACTTC
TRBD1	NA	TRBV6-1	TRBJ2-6	CASSKGQGFSGANVLTF	TGTGCCAGCAGTAAAGGACAGGGGTTCTCTGGGGCCAACGTCCTGACTTTC
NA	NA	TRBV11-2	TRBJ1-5	CASSLAARGGNQPQHF	TGTGCCAGCAGCTTAGCGGCCAGGGGAGGCAATCAGCCCCAGCATTTT
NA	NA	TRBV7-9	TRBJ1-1	CASSLVQGNTEAFF	TGTGCCAGCAGCTTAGTTCAGGGGAACACTGAAGCTTTCTTT
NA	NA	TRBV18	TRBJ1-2	CASSPGYESYTF	TGTGCCAGCTCACCCGGGTATGAGAGCTACACCTTC
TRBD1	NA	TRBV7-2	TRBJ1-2	CASSQTGTGYGYTF	TGTGCCAGCAGCCAGACCGGGACAGGGTACGGCTACACCTTC
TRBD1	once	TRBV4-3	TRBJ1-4	CASSQVLQGGLATNEKLFF	TGCGCCAGCAGCCAAGTTCTACAGGGGGGCCTTGCAACTAATGAAAAACTGTTTTTT
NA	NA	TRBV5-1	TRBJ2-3	CASSLASGQNTEANTQYF	TGCGCCAGCAGCTTGGCATCGGGACAAAATACGGAGGCTAATACGCAGTATTTT
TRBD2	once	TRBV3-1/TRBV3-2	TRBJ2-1	CAGLLAGVRDEQFF	TGTGCCGGGCTTCTAGCGGGAGTACGGGATGAGCAGTTCTTC
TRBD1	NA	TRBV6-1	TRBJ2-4	CASSVYGTGAKNIQYF	TGTGCCAGCAGTGTTTACGGGACAGGGGCTAAAAACATTCAGTACTTC
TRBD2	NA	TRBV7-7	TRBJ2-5	CASSPGTSGSQETQYF	TGTGCCAGCAGCCCCGGGACTAGCGGATCTCAAGAGACCCAGTACTTC
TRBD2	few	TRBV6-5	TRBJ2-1	CASSYGGSGSRNEQFF	TGTGCCAGCAGTTACGGTGGTAGCGGGAGCCGTAATGAGCAGTTCTTC
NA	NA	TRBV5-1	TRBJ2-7	CASSSTYEQYF	TGCGCCAGCAGCTCAACCTACGAGCAGTACTTC
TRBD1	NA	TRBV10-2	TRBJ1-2	CASPEPLTGAGYTF	TGCGCCAGTCCCGAACCTCTAACAGGGGCTGGCTACACCTTC
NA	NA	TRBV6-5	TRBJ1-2	CASSLGQSNYGYTF	TGTGCCAGCAGTCTAGGACAGAGTAACTATGGCTACACCTTC
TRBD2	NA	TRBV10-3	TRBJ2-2	CAISELRGSGENTGELFF	TGTGCCATCAGTGAGTTGAGAGGAAGCGGGGAGAACACCGGGGAGCTGTTTTTT
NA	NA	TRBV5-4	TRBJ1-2	CASSPQGQIGPGYTF	TGTGCCAGCAGCCCCCAAGGACAGATCGGCCCTGGCTACACCTTC
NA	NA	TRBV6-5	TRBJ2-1	CASSRQSLSYNEQFF	TGTGCCAGCAGTCGACAGTCCCTGTCTTACAATGAGCAGTTCTTC
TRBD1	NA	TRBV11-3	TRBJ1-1	CASSFGQGGHTEAFF	TGTGCCAGCAGCTTTGGACAGGGAGGTCACACTGAAGCTTTCTTT
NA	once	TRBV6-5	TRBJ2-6	CASSSPGAGANVLTF	TGTGCCAGCAGTTCCCCAGGGGCTGGGGCCAACGTCCTGACTTTC
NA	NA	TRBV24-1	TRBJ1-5	CATSDSNQPQHF	TGTGCCACCTCTGACTCCAATCAGCCCCAGCATTTT
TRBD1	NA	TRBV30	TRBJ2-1	CAWTGQGASGEQFF	TGTGCCTGGACCGGACAGGGGGCGTCGGGTGAGCAGTTCTTC
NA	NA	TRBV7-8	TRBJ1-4	CASSPLGGFNEKLFF	TGTGCCAGCAGCCCCCTCGGAGGGTTTAATGAAAAACTGTTTTTT
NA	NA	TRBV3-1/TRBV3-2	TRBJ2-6	CASSRLHRGANVLTF	TGTGCCAGCAGCCGTTTGCACAGGGGGGCCAACGTCCTGACTTTC
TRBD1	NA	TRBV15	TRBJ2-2	CATGQGWTGELFF	TGTGCCACCGGACAGGGCTGGACCGGGGAGCTGTTTTTT
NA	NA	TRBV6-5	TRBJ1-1	CARADTEAFF	TGTGCCAGGGCGGACACTGAAGCTTTCTTT
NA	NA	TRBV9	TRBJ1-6	CASSATGSYLHF	TGTGCCAGCAGCGCGACAGGTAGCTATCTCCACTTT